These T cell receptor beta chains were read from a single sample in a study of blood T cells in healthy people across ages. TCRdb called the 5' RACE reads again in MiXCR, with one record for every CDR3 protein. This table has about 940,000 distinct CDR3 sequences, roughly 50% appearing once. The specimen was blood. The receptor source for this set is a man aged 30 to 45 in good health. The CDR3 runs from the conserved cysteine through the conserved F or W. The D gene is left open where the match is weak. Not all rows give a size; the values are once, few, many and, for expanded clones, a class.

CASSQYDSGAYNEQFF | TGTGCCAGCAGCCAATACGATAGCGGGGCTTACAATGAGCAGTTCTTC | TRBJ2-1 | TRBV4-2 | NA | TRBD2
CATSRVGRDYGYTF | TGTGCCACCAGCAGAGTGGGGAGGGACTATGGCTACACCTTC | TRBJ1-2 | TRBV15 | once | NA
CASSIQGGMNTRYF | TGTGCCAGCAGCATACAGGGGGGGATGAATACGCGGTATTTT | TRBJ2-3 | TRBV12-3/TRBV12-4 | once | NA
CASSLSALGTDTQYF | TGTGCCAGCAGTTTATCTGCCTTGGGCACAGATACGCAGTATTTT | TRBJ2-3 | TRBV27 | NA | NA
CASSPPGQVNTEAFF | TGCGCCAGCAGCCCACCGGGACAGGTGAACACTGAAGCTTTCTTT | TRBJ1-1 | TRBV5-1 | many | TRBD1
CASSESRQGSGQPQHF | TGTGCCAGCAGTGAATCTCGGCAGGGAAGCGGTCAGCCCCAGCATTTT | TRBJ1-5 | TRBV6-1 | few | NA
CASSPVSRGPEQYF | TGTGCCAGCAGCCCAGTCTCGCGGGGGCCTGAGCAGTACTTC | TRBJ2-5 | TRBV3-1 | many | NA
CASSRPGSHYEQYF | TGCGCCAGCAGCCGGCCTGGGTCACACTACGAGCAGTACTTC | TRBJ2-7 | TRBV5-1 | NA | NA
CAANLGGQWAAEAFF | TGTGCCGCCAATCTGGGGGGGCAATGGGCCGCTGAAGCTTTCTTT | TRBJ1-1 | TRBV6-1 | few | NA
CSASTGEGWEQYF | TGCAGTGCTAGTACAGGGGAGGGTTGGGAGCAGTACTTC | TRBJ2-5 | TRBV20-1 | NA | NA
CASSQTRVGLAYF | TGTGCCAGCAGCCAAACCCGGGTGGGGTTGGCGTATTTT | TRBJ2-3 | TRBV16 | NA | NA
CACSSNRGYEQYF | TGTGCCTGCAGTTCCAATCGGGGATACGAGCAGTACTTC | TRBJ2-7 | TRBV7-2 | once | NA
CASSGTQGLTQYF | TGTGCCAGCAGCGGGACACAGGGCCTGACCCAGTACTTC | TRBJ2-5 | TRBV7-2 | once | NA
CASSDRIRPLFNNSPLHF | TGTGCCAGCAGCGACCGGATCCGCCCGCTGTTCAATAATTCACCCCTCCACTTT | TRBJ1-6 | TRBV7-9 | NA | NA
CASTPSAVIYEQYF | TGTGCCAGCACCCCTTCGGCCGTGATCTACGAGCAGTACTTC | TRBJ2-7 | TRBV6-1 | few | NA
CSASRLRTSGGPHQETQYF | TGCAGTGCTAGCAGGCTACGGACTAGCGGGGGGCCCCACCAAGAGACCCAGTACTTC | TRBJ2-5 | TRBV20-1 | NA | TRBD2
CASTTRDGYNSPLHF | TGTGCCAGCACTACAAGGGATGGGTATAATTCACCCCTCCACTTT | TRBJ1-6 | TRBV27 | NA | NA
CSAGSVSRTDTQYF | TGCAGTGCCGGGTCAGTCTCTCGCACAGATACGCAGTATTTT | TRBJ2-3 | TRBV20-1 | NA | NA
CASTGGQANTGELFF | TGCGCCAGCACAGGGGGACAGGCGAACACCGGGGAGCTGTTTTTT | TRBJ2-2 | TRBV4-1 | NA | TRBD1
CASRRLAGTDTQYF | TGTGCCAGCAGGAGGCTAGCGGGCACAGATACGCAGTATTTT | TRBJ2-3 | TRBV21-1 | few | NA
CAGSVGTGEQFF | TGTGCCGGGAGTGTAGGGACAGGGGAGCAGTTCTTC | TRBJ2-1 | TRBV30 | NA | TRBD1
CASSPLAGEQETQYF | TGTGCCAGCAGCCCACTAGCGGGGGAGCAAGAGACCCAGTACTTC | TRBJ2-5 | TRBV12-3/TRBV12-4 | NA | TRBD2